This T cell receptor (beta chain) was sequenced during a study of CD8 T cells in ankylosing spondylitis. Study outcomes and limitations: Reports say disease-linked clones showed up significantly more in matched ankylosing spondylitis synovial fluid. What appeared characteristic of ankylosing spondylitis blood was a TCR beta motif of fewer than ten highly homologous variants.

V lost 0 bases to trimming and J lost 2 bases, with 4 bases between them. This CDR3 has 12 amino acids. CDR1 is GTSNPN, CDR2 SVGIG, per germline (reference sequence). Quantitative 5'-RACE was performed with molecular barcodes, and it yielded the TCR beta libraries. MiXCR, applied by TCRdb to the 5' RACE reads, yields one record per CDR3 protein. The sample holds around 53,000 distinct CDR3 sequences; less than 8.5% are singletons and the top ten take approximately 8.5%. This clonotype was counted only a few times. Its antigen remains unknown. The V call is TRBV30, the J call TRBJ1-2; D is unclear. This clonotype was obtained from a female donor with ankylosing spondylitis or in good health (not recorded which). The sample taken for sequencing was blood, either unsorted or a sorted T cell fraction (not recorded which). In DNA, the CDR3 is TGTGCCTGGAGTGTCGCCAACTATGGCTACACCTTC. It codes for CAWSVANYGYTF.